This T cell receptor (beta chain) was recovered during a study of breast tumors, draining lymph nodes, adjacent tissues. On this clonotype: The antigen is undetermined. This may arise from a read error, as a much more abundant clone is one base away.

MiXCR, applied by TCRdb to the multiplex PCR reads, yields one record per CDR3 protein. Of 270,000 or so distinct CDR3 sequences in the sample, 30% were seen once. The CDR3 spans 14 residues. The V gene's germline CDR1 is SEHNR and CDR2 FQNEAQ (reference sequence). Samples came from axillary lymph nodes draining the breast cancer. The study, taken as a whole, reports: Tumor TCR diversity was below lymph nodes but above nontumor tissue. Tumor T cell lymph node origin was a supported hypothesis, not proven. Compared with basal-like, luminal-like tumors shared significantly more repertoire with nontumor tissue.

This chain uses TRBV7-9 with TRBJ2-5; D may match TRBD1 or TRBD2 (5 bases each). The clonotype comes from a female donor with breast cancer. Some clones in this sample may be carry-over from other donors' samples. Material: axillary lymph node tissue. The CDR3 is CASSRGTDQEAQYF. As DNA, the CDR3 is TGTGCCAGCAGCAGAGGGACGGACCAAGAGGCCCAGTACTTC.